The source of this TCR beta chain is a study of blood T cell repertoires in COVID-19. Clones were sequenced by immunoSEQ multiplex PCR, and TCRdb holds only the in-frame ones, with some missing. This sample has roughly 150,000 clones, with approximately 80% found just once. Sequenced input: peripheral blood. This clonotype was sampled from a woman aged 80 or over with active or convalescent COVID-19.

CDR3 region: CASSIEGLRWGEKLFF. In DNA form, the CDR3 reads TGTGCCAGTAGTATAGAGGGACTGAGGTGGGGTGAAAAACTGTTTTTT. V and J are TRBV19 and TRBJ1-4; tentatively, D is TRBD1 (5 bases). The CDR3 has 16 amino acids. Looked up from germline, CDR1 is LNHDA and CDR2 is SQIVND (reference sequence). Trimming removed 0 bases at V and 7 bases at J, with 15 bases between.